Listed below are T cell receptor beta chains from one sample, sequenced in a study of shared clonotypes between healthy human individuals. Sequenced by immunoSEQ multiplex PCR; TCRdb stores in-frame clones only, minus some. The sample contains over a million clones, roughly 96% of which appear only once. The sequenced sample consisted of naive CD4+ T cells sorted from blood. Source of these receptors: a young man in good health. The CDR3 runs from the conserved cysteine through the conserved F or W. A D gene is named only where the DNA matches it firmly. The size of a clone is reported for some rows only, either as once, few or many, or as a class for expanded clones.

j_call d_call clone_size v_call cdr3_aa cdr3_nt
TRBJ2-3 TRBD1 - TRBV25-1 CASSQGGTKLSTDTQYF TGTGCCAGCAGTCAAGGGGGCACGAAACTGAGCACAGATACGCAGTATTTT
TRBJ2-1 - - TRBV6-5 CAHGTGGGYNEQFF TGTGCCCATGGAACCGGCGGAGGATACAATGAGCAGTTCTTC
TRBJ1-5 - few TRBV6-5 CASSRRPHQPQHF TGTGCCAGCAGCCGACGTCCGCATCAGCCCCAGCATTTT
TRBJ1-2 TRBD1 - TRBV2 CASSLRTGGDYGYTF TGTGCCAGCAGTCTAAGGACAGGGGGAGACTATGGCTACACCTTC
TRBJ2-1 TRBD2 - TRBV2 CASSVRLAGADEQFF TGTGCCAGCAGTGTGAGGCTAGCGGGAGCTGATGAGCAGTTCTTC
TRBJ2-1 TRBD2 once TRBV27 CASSVSGTRVNNEQFF TGTGCCAGCAGTGTCTCCGGGACTAGGGTCAACAATGAGCAGTTCTTC
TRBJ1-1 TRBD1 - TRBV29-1 CSVEKGQPEAFF TGCAGCGTTGAAAAGGGACAGCCTGAAGCTTTCTTT
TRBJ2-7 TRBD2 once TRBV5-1 CASSPTWTSGTGEQYF TGCGCCAGCAGCCCAACTTGGACTAGCGGGACTGGCGAGCAGTACTTC
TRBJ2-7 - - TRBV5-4 CASSLGPAPNEQYF TGTGCCAGCAGCCTGGGGCCAGCCCCTAACGAGCAGTACTTC
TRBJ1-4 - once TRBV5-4 CASSFGRTNEKLFF TGTGCCAGCAGCTTTGGGAGGACTAATGAAAAACTGTTTTTT
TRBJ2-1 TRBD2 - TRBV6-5 CASSRLAGDHNEQFF TGTGCCAGCAGTCGACTAGCGGGAGATCACAATGAGCAGTTCTTC
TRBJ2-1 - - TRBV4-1 CASSQDRVGAPNNEQFF TGCGCCAGCAGCCAAGATAGAGTGGGGGCCCCCAACAATGAGCAGTTCTTC
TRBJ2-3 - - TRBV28 CASSRTDAQYF TGTGCCAGCAGTCGTACAGATGCGCAGTATTTT
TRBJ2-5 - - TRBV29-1 CSVGQGQETQYF TGCAGCGTTGGCCAGGGCCAAGAGACCCAGTACTTC
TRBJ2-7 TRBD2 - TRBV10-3 CAISELPRTSGMVYEQYF TGTGCCATCAGTGAGTTGCCCAGGACTAGCGGGATGGTCTACGAGCAGTACTTC
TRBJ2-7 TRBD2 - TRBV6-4 CASSYRTSGRVYEQYF TGTGCCAGCAGTTACCGGACTAGCGGGAGGGTGTACGAGCAGTACTTC
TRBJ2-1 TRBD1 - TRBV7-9 CASSLGLGQAHNEQFF TGTGCCAGCAGCTTAGGTTTAGGACAGGCCCACAATGAGCAGTTCTTC
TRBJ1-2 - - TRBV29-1 CSVHGTYGYTF TGCAGCGTTCATGGCACCTATGGCTACACCTTC
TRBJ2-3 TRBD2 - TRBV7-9 CASSFGTSGSYVTDTQYF TGTGCCAGCAGCTTCGGGACTAGCGGGAGTTACGTTACAGATACGCAGTATTTT
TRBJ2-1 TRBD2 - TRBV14 CASSAMAGGYNEQFF TGTGCCAGCAGCGCAATGGCGGGAGGGTACAATGAGCAGTTCTTC
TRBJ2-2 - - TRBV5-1 CASRRQVGTGELFF TGCGCCAGCCGTAGACAGGTCGGCACCGGGGAGCTGTTTTTT
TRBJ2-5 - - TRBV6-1 CASSEGLGETQYF TGTGCCAGCAGTGAAGGCCTAGGGGAGACCCAGTACTTC
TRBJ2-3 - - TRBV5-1 CASGFIADTQYF TGCGCCAGCGGTTTTATAGCAGATACGCAGTATTTT
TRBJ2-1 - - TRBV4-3 CASSHVGQRSYNEQFF TGCGCCAGCAGCCACGTCGGACAGCGCTCCTACAATGAGCAGTTCTTC
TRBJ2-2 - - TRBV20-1 CSARRTGELFF TGCAGTGCTAGACGCACCGGGGAGCTGTTTTTT
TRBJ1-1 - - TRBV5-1 CASSLVRDVEGAFF TGCGCCAGCAGCTTGGTGAGGGACGTAGAAGGAGCTTTCTTT
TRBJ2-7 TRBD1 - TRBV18 CASSRQGAFSEQYF TGTGCCAGCTCACGACAGGGGGCTTTCTCCGAGCAGTACTTC
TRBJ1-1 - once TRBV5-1 CASSPTGMNTEAFF TGCGCCAGCAGTCCAACAGGGATGAACACTGAAGCTTTCTTT
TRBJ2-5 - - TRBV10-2 CASSRTWLPQETQYF TGCGCCAGCAGTCGAACCTGGCTCCCCCAAGAGACCCAGTACTTC
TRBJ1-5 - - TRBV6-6 CASSYSAQVSNQPQHF TGTGCCAGCAGTTACTCTGCACAGGTGAGCAATCAGCCCCAGCATTTT
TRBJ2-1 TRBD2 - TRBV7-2 CASSLAGGLYNEQFF TGTGCCAGCAGTCTAGCGGGAGGACTCTACAATGAGCAGTTCTTC
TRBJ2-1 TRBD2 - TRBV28 CASSFASGKYNEQFF TGTGCCAGCAGTTTCGCTAGCGGGAAGTACAATGAGCAGTTCTTC
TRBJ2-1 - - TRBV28 CASSPPRSYNEQFF TGTGCCAGCAGCCCACCCCGCTCCTACAATGAGCAGTTCTTC
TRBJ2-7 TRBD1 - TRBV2 CASSIGQGYEQYF TGTGCCAGCAGTATTGGACAGGGCTACGAGCAGTACTTC
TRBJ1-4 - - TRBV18 CASSAKGGEKLFF TGTGCCAGCTCAGCCAAGGGGGGTGAAAAACTGTTTTTT
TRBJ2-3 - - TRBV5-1 CASKFQGGSTDTQYF TGCGCCAGCAAATTTCAGGGCGGAAGCACAGATACGCAGTATTTT
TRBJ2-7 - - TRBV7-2 CASSSLVGGQYF TGTGCCAGCAGCTCCCTAGTCGGTGGGCAGTACTTC
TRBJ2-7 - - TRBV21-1 CASSSLRDRAYEQYF TGTGCCAGCAGCAGCCTACGGGACAGAGCGTACGAGCAGTACTTC
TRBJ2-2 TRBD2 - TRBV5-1 CASSSGLAGGADTGELFF TGCGCCAGCAGTTCTGGACTAGCGGGAGGTGCGGACACCGGGGAGCTGTTTTTT
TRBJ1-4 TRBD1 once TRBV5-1 CASSISDREGEKLFF TGCGCCAGCAGCATAAGTGACAGGGAGGGTGAAAAACTGTTTTTT
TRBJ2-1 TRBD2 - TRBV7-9 CASSSTSGGTDEQFF TGTGCCAGCAGCTCTACTAGCGGGGGGACCGATGAGCAGTTCTTC
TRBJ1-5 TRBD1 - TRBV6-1 CASSWTGNQPQHF TGTGCCAGCAGCTGGACAGGAAATCAGCCCCAGCATTTT
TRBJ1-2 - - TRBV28 CASSPPGTHFVPIF TGTGCCAGCAGTCCCCCAGGGACCCACTTCGTACCTATCTTC
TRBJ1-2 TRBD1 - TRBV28 CASSRTGGSYGYTF TGTGCCAGCAGTCGGACAGGGGGCAGCTATGGCTACACCTTC
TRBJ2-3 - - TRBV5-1 CASSLVISTDTQYF TGCGCCAGCAGCTTGGTAATTAGCACAGATACGCAGTATTTT
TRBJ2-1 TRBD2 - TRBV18 CASSPISGREFENEQFF TGTGCCAGCTCACCGATTAGCGGGAGGGAGTTTGAGAATGAGCAGTTCTTC
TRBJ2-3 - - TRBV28 CATKWGPGSDTQYF TGTGCCACCAAATGGGGGCCCGGATCAGATACGCAGTATTTT
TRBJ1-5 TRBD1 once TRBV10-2 CASSADRGGPQHF TGCGCCAGCAGTGCAGACAGGGGAGGGCCCCAGCATTTT
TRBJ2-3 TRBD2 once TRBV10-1 CASSSTSGRYTDTQYF TGCGCCAGCAGCTCTACTAGCGGGAGGTACACAGATACGCAGTATTTT
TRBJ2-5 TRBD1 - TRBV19 CASSIATGFEETQYF TGTGCCAGTAGTATAGCGACAGGGTTCGAGGAGACCCAGTACTTC
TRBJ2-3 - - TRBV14 CASSQEREWSSTDTQYF TGTGCCAGCAGCCAAGAACGGGAATGGAGTAGCACAGATACGCAGTATTTT
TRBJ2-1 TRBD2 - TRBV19 CASTRRENNEQFF TGTGCCAGTACCCGGCGGGAGAACAATGAGCAGTTCTTC
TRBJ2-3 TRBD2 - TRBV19 CASSASGSAVMSDTQYF TGTGCCAGTAGTGCTAGCGGGAGTGCCGTGATGTCTGATACGCAGTATTTT
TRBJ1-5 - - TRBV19 CASSISGARMPQHF TGTGCCAGTAGTATTTCGGGGGCCCGGATGCCCCAGCATTTT
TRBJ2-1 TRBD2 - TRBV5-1 CASSASGATYNEQFF TGCGCCAGCAGCGCCAGCGGGGCCACCTACAATGAGCAGTTCTTC
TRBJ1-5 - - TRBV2 CASSGQTNQPQHF TGTGCCAGCAGTGGTCAGACAAATCAGCCCCAGCATTTT
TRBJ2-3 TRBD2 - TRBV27 CASSLSGDSTDTQYF TGTGCCAGCAGTTTGAGCGGGGATAGCACAGATACGCAGTATTTT
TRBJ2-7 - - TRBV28 CASSIAAISYEQYF TGTGCCAGCAGTATAGCGGCGATTTCCTACGAGCAGTACTTC
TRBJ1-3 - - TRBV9 CASSAGPGSGNTIYF TGTGCCAGCAGCGCTGGGCCGGGCTCTGGAAACACCATATATTTT
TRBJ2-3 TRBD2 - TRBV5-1 CASSLTSGSRSTDTQYF TGCGCCAGCAGCTTAACTAGCGGGAGTAGGAGCACAGATACGCAGTATTTT